This T cell receptor (beta chain) was documented in a study of T-cell reconstitution after alpha-beta-depleted transplantation in children. Deletions cut 0 bases from V and 4 bases from J, with 12 bases between. Germline V gene lookup returns CDR1 SQVTM and CDR2 ANQGSEA. The CDR3 covers 14 residues. Using unique molecular identifiers, the investigators prepared the TCRbeta library. TCRdb independently ran MiXCR on the PCR reads; one entry per CDR3 protein. There are about 980,000 distinct CDR3 sequences in the sample; about 31% occur only once, and approximately 30% lies in the top ten. The study's findings and limits: Several hundred expanded graft clones reportedly gave rise to the alpha-beta T cells present about two months after transplant. T-cell counts and diversity were attributed mostly to newly produced T cells one year after transplant.

For this clonotype: The antigen is not known.

This specimen consisted of PBMCs, mostly from graft donor cells, obtained 360 days after TCRalphabeta/CD19-depleted stem cell transplant. This TCR came from a boy under two years old who had a stem cell transplant for SCID, so the T cells may come from the graft donor. This sequence joins TRBV29-1 and TRBJ1-2; D is possibly TRBD1 (6 bases). CDR3 amino acids: CSVEDRTVSYGYTF. In DNA, the CDR3 is TGCAGCGTTGAAGATCGGACAGTAAGCTATGGCTACACCTTC.